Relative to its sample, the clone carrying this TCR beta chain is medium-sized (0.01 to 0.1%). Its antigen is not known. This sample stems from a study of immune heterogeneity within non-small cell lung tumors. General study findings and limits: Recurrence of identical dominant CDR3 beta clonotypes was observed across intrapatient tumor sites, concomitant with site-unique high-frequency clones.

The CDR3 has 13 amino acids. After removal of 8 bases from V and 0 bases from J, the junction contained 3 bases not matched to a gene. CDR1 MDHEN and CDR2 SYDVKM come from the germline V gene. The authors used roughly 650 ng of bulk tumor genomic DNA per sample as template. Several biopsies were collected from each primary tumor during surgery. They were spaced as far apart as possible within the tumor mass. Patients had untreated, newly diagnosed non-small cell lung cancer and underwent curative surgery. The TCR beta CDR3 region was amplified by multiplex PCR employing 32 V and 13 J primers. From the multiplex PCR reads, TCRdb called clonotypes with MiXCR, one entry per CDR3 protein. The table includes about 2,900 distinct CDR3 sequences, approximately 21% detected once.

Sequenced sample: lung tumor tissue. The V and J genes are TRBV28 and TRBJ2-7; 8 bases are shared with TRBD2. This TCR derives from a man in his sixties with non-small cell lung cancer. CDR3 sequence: CASWRGDSYEQYF. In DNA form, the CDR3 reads TGTGCCAGCTGGCGGGGGGACTCCTACGAGCAGTACTTC.